This is a list of T cell receptor beta chains from one sample in a study of shared clonotypes between healthy human individuals. Method: immunoSEQ multiplex PCR; TCRdb's copy keeps in-frame clones and lacks some. The sample carries roughly 660,000 clones, roughly 88% recorded once. Sequenced input: memory CD8+ T cells from PBMCs. The origin of the receptors is a man aged 18 to 29 in good health. Some clones in this sample may be carry-over from other donors' samples. The CDR3 runs from the conserved cysteine through the conserved F or W. Each record gives: J gene, V gene, clone size, D gene, CDR3 protein, CDR3 DNA. A D gene is named only where the DNA matches it firmly. Expanded clones get a size class; other rows say once, few or many, or leave the size out.

TRBJ2-7 | TRBV29-1 | few | TRBD1 | CSADGTGAEQYF | TGCAGCGCAGATGGGACAGGGGCCGAGCAGTACTTC
TRBJ2-7 | TRBV4-2 | - | - | CASSQLPGLGEQYF | TGTGCCAGCAGCCAGCTCCCCGGTCTGGGTGAGCAGTACTTC
TRBJ1-1 | TRBV11-2 | - | - | CASSPRDTANTEAFF | TGTGCCAGCAGCCCGAGGGACACAGCGAACACTGAAGCTTTCTTT
TRBJ2-1 | TRBV27 | - | - | CASSLGIYNEQFF | TGTGCCAGCAGTTTGGGGATCTACAATGAGCAGTTCTTC
TRBJ2-5 | TRBV12-5 | - | TRBD2 | CASGFQIPLAGPRPGEETQYF | TGTGCTAGTGGTTTCCAAATCCCCCTAGCGGGCCCACGTCCGGGCGAAGAGACCCAGTACTTC
TRBJ2-7 | TRBV6-5 | - | TRBD2 | CASGFLAGEEQYF | TGTGCCAGCGGGTTTCTAGCGGGTGAAGAGCAGTACTTC
TRBJ1-2 | TRBV27 | once | - | CASSVDRAATRGYTF | TGTGCCAGCAGTGTCGACCGGGCCGCCACACGTGGCTACACCTTC
TRBJ1-2 | TRBV11-1 | - | - | CASSYAAGFEEDYGYTF | TGTGCCAGCAGCTACGCAGCAGGGTTTGAGGAGGACTATGGCTACACCTTC
TRBJ1-1 | TRBV7-6 | few | - | CASSTRTEKNTEAFF | TGTGCCAGCAGCACGCGGACAGAGAAGAACACTGAAGCTTTCTTT
TRBJ1-1 | TRBV10-3 | - | - | CAIKGGNTEAFF | TGTGCCATCAAGGGTGGGAACACTGAAGCTTTCTTT
TRBJ1-1 | TRBV6-1 | - | - | CASSSGFSRGTEAFF | TGTGCCAGCAGCTCGGGGTTCTCTAGGGGGACTGAAGCTTTCTTT
TRBJ2-6 | TRBV6-6 | - | - | CASYRVEANVLTF | TGTGCCAGTTACAGGGTAGAGGCCAACGTCCTGACTTTC
TRBJ2-3 | TRBV28 | - | - | CASSLGLGTDTQYF | TGTGCCAGCAGCTTGGGTTTGGGCACAGATACGCAGTATTTT
TRBJ1-3 | TRBV23-1 | many | - | CASSQLPGHAGSGNTIYF | TGCGCCAGCAGTCAGTTACCGGGACACGCAGGGTCTGGAAACACCATATATTTT
TRBJ2-5 | TRBV7-9 | few | TRBD1 | CASSRRQGQETQYF | TGTGCCAGCAGCCGGAGACAGGGGCAAGAGACCCAGTACTTC
TRBJ2-3 | TRBV25-1 | many | - | CASSEHTDTQYF | TGTGCCAGCAGTGAACACACAGATACGCAGTATTTT
TRBJ2-3 | TRBV7-8 | once | TRBD2 | CASTSGGGSRLTDTQYF | TGTGCCAGCACCTCAGGCGGGGGAAGTAGGCTCACAGATACGCAGTATTTT
TRBJ2-5 | TRBV4-3 | - | - | CASSHPPERQETQYF | TGCGCCAGCAGCCACCCCCCGGAGAGACAAGAGACCCAGTACTTC
TRBJ2-1 | TRBV9 | - | - | CASSQGGQSYNEQFF | TGTGCCAGCAGCCAGGGGGGACAGTCCTACAATGAGCAGTTCTTC
TRBJ2-7 | TRBV5-1 | - | - | CASSLVHSYEQYF | TGCGCCAGCAGCTTGGTACATTCCTACGAGCAGTACTTC
TRBJ2-7 | TRBV4-2 | - | TRBD1 | CASSQLWDRDYEQYF | TGTGCCAGCAGCCAATTATGGGACAGGGACTACGAGCAGTACTTC
TRBJ1-1 | TRBV11-3 | - | - | CASSPSSGEAFF | TGTGCCAGCAGCCCCTCCTCGGGGGAAGCTTTCTTT
TRBJ1-2 | TRBV29-1 | - | - | CSVTRTDKNGYTF | TGCAGCGTTACAAGGACAGACAAGAATGGCTACACCTTC
TRBJ2-5 | TRBV6-5 | - | - | CASSYSKTETQYF | TGTGCCAGCAGTTACTCGAAGACGGAGACCCAGTACTTC
TRBJ2-1 | TRBV19 | once | - | CASSISLNTYNEQFF | TGTGCCAGTAGTATAAGCTTAAATACCTACAATGAGCAGTTCTTC
TRBJ1-5 | TRBV7-8 | - | - | CASSARRDSNQPQHF | TGTGCCAGCAGCGCGAGGAGAGATAGCAATCAGCCCCAGCATTTT
TRBJ2-1 | TRBV2 | - | TRBD2 | CASSDAGTSGLNEQFF | TGTGCCAGCAGTGATGCTGGGACTAGCGGCCTCAATGAGCAGTTCTTC